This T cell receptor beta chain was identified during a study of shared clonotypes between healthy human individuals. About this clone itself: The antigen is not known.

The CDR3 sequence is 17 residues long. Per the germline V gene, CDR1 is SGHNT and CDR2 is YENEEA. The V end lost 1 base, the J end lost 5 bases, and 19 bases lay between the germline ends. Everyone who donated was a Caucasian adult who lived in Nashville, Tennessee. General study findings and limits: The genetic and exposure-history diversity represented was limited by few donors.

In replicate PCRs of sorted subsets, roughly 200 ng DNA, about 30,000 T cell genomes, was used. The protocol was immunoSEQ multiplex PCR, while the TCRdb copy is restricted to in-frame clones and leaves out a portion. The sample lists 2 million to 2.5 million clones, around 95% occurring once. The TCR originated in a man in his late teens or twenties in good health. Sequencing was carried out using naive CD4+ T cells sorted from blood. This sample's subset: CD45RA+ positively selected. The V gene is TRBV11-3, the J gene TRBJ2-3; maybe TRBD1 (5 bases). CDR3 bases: TGTGCCAGCAGCTTAGGAGCCTCAGGGAATGGGGTAGATACGCAGTATTTT. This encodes CASSLGASGNGVDTQYF.